The 30 T cell receptor beta chains reported below all come from one sample, sequenced in a study of OX40 agonist ivuxolimab in advanced cancers. TCRdb's table, derived via immunoSEQ multiplex PCR, lists solely in-frame clones and lacks some. Of tens of thousands of clones detected, 70% to 90% appear once; the ten largest clones hold 11%. Material: CD4+ or CD8+ T cells sorted from blood, obtained in a trial of the OX40 agonist ivuxolimab. These receptors came from an adult with an advanced solid tumor such as melanoma, head and neck, liver or kidney cancer.

A few counts support this clone. CDR3 loop: CASSEAPGQGFSYEQYF. As DNA, the CDR3 is TGTGCCAGCAGTGAAGCCCCGGGACAGGGGTTCTCCTACGAGCAGTACTTC. This chain joins TRBV6-1 and TRBJ2-7, with 10 bases that match TRBD1. Germline V CDR1 and CDR2: MNHNS, SASEGT. This CDR3 has 17 amino acids. The J segment lost 0 bases and the V segment lost 0 bases, leaving 5 bases of the junction unmatched.

The chain has TRBV11-2 and TRBJ2-7; D is ambiguous. The germline gives CDR1 SGHAT, CDR2 FQNNGV. V shed 5 bases and J shed 6 bases, with 11 bases lying between them. The length of the CDR3 is 12 residues. The DNA of the CDR3 is TGTGCCAGCAGCCTGGAAGGGCCCGAGCAGTACGTC. It is translated as CASSLEGPEQYV.

This chain connects TRBV19 to TRBJ2-7; 9 nucleotides line up with TRBD2. This CDR3 has 12 amino acids. V lost 10 bases, J lost 4 bases, and 5 bases stayed unmatched. From germline, CDR1 is LNHDA and CDR2 SQIVND (reference sequence). CDR3 in DNA: TGTGCCACCAGCGGGGGGTGGTACGAGCAGTACTTC. As protein: CATSGGWYEQYF.

The sample holds a few counts of this clone. The chain joins TRBV28 to TRBJ1-2; D gene uncertain. Trimming shortened V by 2 bases and J by 0 bases, and 7 bases separated the two germline ends. Germline V lookup: CDR1 MDHEN, CDR2 SYDVKM. There are 14 residues in the CDR3. The CDR3 DNA is TGTGCCAGCAGTTTAGTGGGATCTAACTATGGCTACACCTTC. It encodes CASSLVGSNYGYTF.

The chain joins TRBV4-3 to TRBJ2-3, with D perhaps TRBD1 or TRBD2 (5 bases each). The CDR3 extends over 14 amino acids. Per the germline V gene, CDR1 is LGHNA and CDR2 is YSLEER. The V end was cut by 8 bases, the J end by 6 bases, with 18 bases between. CDR3 DNA: TGCGCCAGCGCTTGGGGCGGGTCGGCCGATACGCAGTATTTT. Translation: CASAWGGSADTQYF.

The chain uses TRBV2 and TRBJ1-2; weak D call: TRBD1 (5 bases). Germline CDR1 reads SNHLY; CDR2 reads FYNNEI. This CDR3 contains 15 residues. V shed 1 base and J shed 4 bases, with 13 bases lying between them. CDR3 amino acids: CASSEVAGRSYGYTF. The DNA of the CDR3 is TGTGCCAGCAGTGAAGTGGCGGGACGGAGCTATGGCTACACCTTC.

The table lists this clone with a count of one. The V call is TRBV21-1, the J call TRBJ1-3; the D call TRBD1 from the table was never checked on the DNA. TRBV21-1 is labeled a pseudogene. The CDR3 covers 19 residues. The CDR3 DNA reads TGTGCCAGCAGCAAAGGGGGGCAGTTCCTTTACCTAACTGGAAACACCATATATTTT. It codes for CASSKGGQFLYLTGNTIYF.

This clone turned up a few times. The V and J genes are TRBV5-1 and TRBJ2-7; D is possibly TRBD1 or TRBD2 (7 bases each). Between the trimmed V and J ends, which lost 7 bases and 6 bases, there was a span of 11 bases. This CDR3 is 11 amino acids long. Per germline, CDR1 SGHRS and CDR2 YFSETQ. CDR3 in amino acids: CASQGGREQYV. In DNA, the CDR3 is TGCGCCAGCCAGGGGGGGCGCGAGCAGTACGTC.

V and J are TRBV12-5 and TRBJ2-1; 13 bases agree with TRBD2. CDR3 length: 14 amino acids. V was clipped by 6 bases and J by 6 bases; unmatched bases: 2. CDR1 is LGHNT and CDR2 is FRNRAP in the germline V gene. Here the CDR3 reads CASGRTSGSNEQFF. The CDR3 DNA sequence: TGTGCTAGTGGCCGGACTAGCGGGAGCAATGAGCAGTTCTTC.

This clone was seen a handful of times. Other DNA sequences in the same sample also yield this CDR3. J is TRBJ1-1 and V is TRBV9; D unclear. V lost 0 bases and J lost 7, with 7 bases in between. The germline V gene encodes CDR1 SGDLS and CDR2 YYNGEE. The CDR3 sequence is 12 residues long. The chain's CDR3 is CASSVVGGEAFF. CDR3 in DNA: TGTGCCAGCAGCGTAGTAGGAGGTGAAGCTTTCTTT. The full variable domain, with the rest looked up from reference TRBV9 and TRBJ1-1, is DSGVTQTPKHLITATGQRVTLRCSPRSGDLSVYWYQQSLDQGLQFLIQYYNGEERAKGNILERFSAQQFPDLHSELNLSSLELGDSALYFCASSVVGGEAFFGQGTRLTVV.

CDR3 coding DNA: TGTGCCAGCAGTGAAGGCCCAGAGACGGAGACCCAGTACTTC. Amino acids: CASSEGPETETQYF. The gene calls are TRBV6-1 and TRBJ2-5; D gene uncertain. V was trimmed by 1 base and J by 5 bases, leaving 11 bases between them. Germline V gene sequence: CDR1 MNHNS, CDR2 SASEGT. The CDR3 has 14 residues.

Concerning this clone: Likely a read error: the CDR3 ends without its conserved phenylalanine or tryptophan. It is unclear where the CDR3 begins or ends on the DNA, so no DNA is shown, and the CDR3 is as TCRdb lists it. V gene TRBV19 combines with J gene TRBJ2-3; no check of the table's D call, TRBD1, against the DNA was made. The CDR3 contains 14 residues when both ends are counted. Germline CDR1 LNHDA, CDR2 SQIVND (reference sequence). CDR3 region: CASSGQIVAGTLEV.

With respect to this clone: The sample carries other DNA sequences with the same CDR3. The chain employs TRBV19 and TRBJ2-2; 7 bases fit TRBD1. This CDR3 comprises 13 residues. Germline lookup yields CDR1 LNHDA and CDR2 SQIVND (reference sequence). Trimming took 4 bases from V and 7 from J; bases not matched to a gene: 3. The CDR3: CASSTQGFGELFF. In DNA, the CDR3 is TGTGCCAGTAGTACACAGGGGTTCGGGGAGCTGTTTTTT.

V usage is TRBV4-1 and J usage is TRBJ1-1; D uncertain. The CDR3 has 11 amino acids. CDR1 MGHRA and CDR2 YSYEKL come from the germline V gene. V was shortened by 5 bases and J by 8 bases, with 9 bases between the two germline ends. The CDR3 DNA is TGCGCCAGCAGCGCGGGTGTAGAAGCTTTCTTT. Its translation is CASSAGVEAFF.

The V call is TRBV28, the J call TRBJ2-3; 7 positions agree with TRBD2. The V segment lost 3 bases and the J segment 0 bases; nucleotides outside the gene matches: 12. This CDR3 region has 18 residues. Germline CDR1 MDHEN, CDR2 SYDVKM. CDR3 DNA sequence: TGTGCCAGCAGTTTCCGCCCGGGGCGGGGGACGAGCACAGATACGCAGTATTTT. It codes for CASSFRPGRGTSTDTQYF.

The chain links TRBV5-1 to TRBJ2-3; D gene ambiguous. The CDR3 has 13 amino acids. Germline CDR1 and CDR2: SGHRS and YFSETQ. Trimming pared 5 bases from V and 4 bases from J, leaving 11 bases between. This CDR3 is CASSFYLADTQYF. For the CDR3, the DNA is TGCGCCAGCAGTTTCTACTTAGCAGATACGCAGTATTTT. Full variable domain (remainder filled in from reference TRBV5-1 and TRBJ2-3): KAGVTQTPRYLIKTRGQQVTLSCSPISGHRSVSWYQQTPGQGLQFLFEYFSETQRNKGNFPGRFSGRQFSNSRSEMNVSTLELGDSALYLCASSFYLADTQYFGPGTRLTVL.

The V gene is TRBV19, the J gene TRBJ1-2; 7 bases are a match to TRBD1. There are 15 residues in the CDR3. J was trimmed by 2 bases and V by 1 base; bases with no gene match: 4. Germline lookup yields CDR1 LNHDA and CDR2 SQIVND (reference sequence). The CDR3 DNA reads TGTGCCAGTAGTATAGTAGCGACAGGGAACTATGGCTACACCTTC. Encoded protein: CASSIVATGNYGYTF.

The chain carries TRBV5-8 and TRBJ2-5; TRBD2 matches 11 bases. The CDR3 has 14 amino acids. The V gene's germline CDR1 is SGHTS and CDR2 YDEGEE. V trimming: 7 bases; J trimming: 3 bases; junction bases outside the gene matches: 5. The CDR3 DNA sequence: TGTGCCAGCGTACCGGGACTAGCGGAAGAGACCCAGTACTTC. As protein: CASVPGLAEETQYF.

The rearrangement joins TRBV28 to TRBJ2-3; D might be TRBD2 (6 bases). The CDR3 runs to 13 residues. The V gene's germline CDR1 is MDHEN and CDR2 SYDVKM. Trimming left V 7 bases short and J 2 bases short, with 10 bases between. The CDR3 here is CASKLAITDTQYF. The CDR3 DNA sequence: TGTGCCAGCAAACTAGCCATCACAGATACGCAGTATTTT.

The CDR3 DNA sequence: TGTGCCAGCAGCCCAAGGGACAGAAACACTGAAGCTTTCTTT. It encodes CASSPRDRNTEAFF. The chain recombines TRBV7-8 with TRBJ1-1; 7 bases are a match to TRBD1. This CDR3 has 14 amino acids. V was pared by 5 bases and J by 2 bases, with 5 bases of the junction left unmatched. CDR1 and CDR2 (germline): SGHVS, FQNEAQ. The full variable domain, in which reference TRBV7-8 and TRBJ1-1 provide the parts outside the CDR3, is GAGVSQSPRYKVAKRGQDVALRCDPISGHVSLFWYQQALGQGPEFLTYFQNEAQLDKSGLPSDRFFAERPEGSVSTLKIQRTQQEDSAVYLCASSPRDRNTEAFFGQGTRLTVV.

The chain uses TRBV7-9 and TRBJ2-7; weak D call: TRBD2 (6 bases). Germline V gene sequence: CDR1 SEHNR, CDR2 FQNEAQ (reference sequence). The germline V and J ends were trimmed by 7 bases and 4 bases, with 14 bases remaining between them. This CDR3 contains 13 residues. The CDR3 DNA is TGTGCCAGCATCCCGGGGGACCGGTACGAGCAGTACTTC. Protein: CASIPGDRYEQYF. The entire variable domain, with the rest obtained from reference TRBV7-9 and TRBJ2-7, is as follows: DTGVSQNPRHKITKRGQNVTFRCDPISEHNRLYWYRQTLGQGPEFLTYFQNEAQLEKSRLLSDRFSAERPKGSFSTLEIQRTEQGDSAMYLCASIPGDRYEQYFGPGTRLTVT.

This chain connects TRBV5-1 to TRBJ1-5; 7 bases map to TRBD1. Germline V gene data show CDR1 as SGHRS and CDR2 as YFSETQ. This CDR3 is 16 amino acids long. V was pared by 4 bases and J by 4 bases, with 11 bases of the junction left unmatched. CDR3 sequence (DNA): TGCGCCAGCAGCCCATGGGACAGAGGGGCAAATCAGCCCCAGCATTTT. Protein sequence: CASSPWDRGANQPQHF.

The V and J genes are TRBV6-5 and TRBJ1-2; D is ambiguous. Trimming cost V 6 bases and J 2 bases, with 16 bases left between them. The CDR3 has 15 amino acids. Looked up from germline, CDR1 is MNHEY and CDR2 is SVGAGI. CDR3 protein: CASRKYHSSNYGYTF. The CDR3 bases are TGTGCCAGCAGGAAGTACCACTCCTCCAACTATGGCTACACCTTC.

The V call is TRBV5-6, the J call TRBJ2-2; TRBD1 matches 9 bases. The trim removed 3 bases at V and 2 bases at J, leaving 2 bases unmatched. The germline CDR1 and CDR2 sequences are SGHDT and YYEEEE. The CDR3 extends over 15 amino acids. Here the CDR3 DNA reads TGTGCCAGCAGCTGGGACAGGGCAAACACCGGGGAGCTGTTTTTT. Amino acids: CASSWDRANTGELFF.

The chain couples TRBV30 to TRBJ2-1; no clear D gene. Germline V CDR1 and CDR2: GTSNPN, SVGIG (reference sequence). This CDR3 spans 12 amino acids. V lost 4 bases to trimming and J lost 6 bases, with 10 bases between them. The DNA of the CDR3 is TGTGCCTGGACTCTGGCAGTCAATGAGCAGTTCTTC. Protein sequence: CAWTLAVNEQFF.

This rearrangement joins TRBV9 to TRBJ2-3; TRBD1 matches 8 bases. The length of the CDR3 is 15 residues. The germline V gene has CDR1 SGDLS and CDR2 YYNGEE. V lost 2 bases and J lost 3; bases outside the gene matches: 5. CDR3 in amino acids: CASSVTGGQTDTQYF. The CDR3 nucleotides are TGTGCCAGCAGCGTCACAGGGGGGCAAACAGATACGCAGTATTTT.

The V gene is TRBV6-1, the J gene TRBJ2-4, with D tentatively TRBD2 (6 bases). Germline V gene sequence: CDR1 MNHNS, CDR2 SASEGT. Trimming removed 1 base from V and 0 bases from J, with 10 bases in between. The CDR3 is 16 residues long. The CDR3, as DNA: TGTGCCAGCAGTGAAGGGGAGGACCTAGCCAAAAACATTCAGTACTTC. Translated, it gives CASSEGEDLAKNIQYF.

The V gene is TRBV28, the J gene TRBJ1-5; 10 bases match TRBD1. Germline V gene data show CDR1 as MDHEN and CDR2 as SYDVKM. V gave up 4 bases and J gave up 7 bases; unmatched junction bases: 4. The CDR3 extends over 14 amino acids. Written as DNA, the CDR3 is TGTGCCAGCAGTTCGACAGGGGGCGGGCAGCCCCAGCATTTT. Protein sequence: CASSSTGGGQPQHF.

V is TRBV6-5 and J is TRBJ2-1; the match to TRBD2 covers 10 bases. J gave up 4 bases and V 0 bases, and 3 bases lay outside the gene matches. Germline V gene data show CDR1 as MNHEY and CDR2 as SVGAGI. The CDR3 runs 16 residues. The CDR3 reads CASSYSPSGGYNEQFF. The CDR3 DNA sequence: TGTGCCAGCAGTTACTCCCCTAGCGGGGGATACAATGAGCAGTTCTTC.

The genes are TRBV5-3 and TRBJ2-7; 7 nucleotides line up with TRBD1. TRBV5-3 is filed as an ORF, its function uncertain. With 4 bases clipped from V and 3 bases from J, the junction kept 7 bases outside the gene matches. The CDR3 covers 14 residues. DNA of the CDR3: TGTGCCAGAAGCCCCCGGGACAGAAACTACGAGCAGTACTTC. This codes for CARSPRDRNYEQYF.